Shown below are 6 T cell receptor beta chains from a single sample sequenced in a study of PD-1 blockade in classical Hodgkin lymphoma. Every patient was affected by relapse after autologous stem cell transplantation, while exposure to brentuximab vedotin was not uniform. TCRdb keeps only in-frame clones here, not all; method: immunoSEQ multiplex PCR. The sample carries approximately 79,000 clones, around nine tenths recorded once. The sequences come from peripheral blood mononuclear cells (PBMCs), collected before the second cycle of nivolumab. These receptors originate from a human donor with classical Hodgkin lymphoma.

The CDR3 DNA follows: TGTGCCATCAGTGAGCGTCTAGCGGGAAATGAGCAGTTCTTC. Translation: CAISERLAGNEQFF. The V call is TRBV10-3, the J call TRBJ2-1; 9 nucleotides match TRBD2. Germline lookup yields CDR1 ENHRY and CDR2 SYGVKD. Trimming took 2 bases from V and 7 from J; bases not matched to a gene: 3. The CDR3 spans 14 residues.

The V gene is TRBV30, the J gene TRBJ2-1; D not resolved. Germline V lookup: CDR1 GTSNPN, CDR2 SVGIG (reference sequence). This CDR3 comprises 13 residues. Deletions cut 2 bases from V and 4 bases from J, with 9 bases between. This CDR3 reads CAWSSSIYNEQFF. CDR3 DNA: TGTGCCTGGAGTAGTTCGATATACAATGAGCAGTTCTTC.

V is TRBV6-1 and J is TRBJ2-2, with TRBD1 matching 8 bases. Losses at the gene ends were 2 bases for V and 5 bases for J; bases not matched to a gene: 13. CDR3 length: 18 residues. Germline CDR1 and CDR2: MNHNS and SASEGT. CDR3 amino acids: CASSEPRGHIISTGELFF. DNA of the CDR3: TGTGCCAGCAGTGAACCCAGGGGGCATATCATTTCGACCGGGGAGCTGTTTTTT.

The chain links TRBV28 to TRBJ1-3; D is uncertain. V was cut by 3 bases and J by 2 bases, with 8 bases left in between. This CDR3 has 14 amino acids. Per germline, CDR1 MDHEN and CDR2 SYDVKM. Here the CDR3 reads CASSFRAAGNTIYF. The CDR3 DNA is TGTGCCAGCAGTTTTAGGGCTGCTGGAAACACCATATATTTT.

The V gene is TRBV28, the J gene TRBJ1-2, with D uncertain. Germline CDR1 is MDHEN and CDR2 is SYDVKM. V gave up 3 bases and J gave up 4 bases, with 9 bases separating them. This CDR3 comprises 13 residues. The CDR3 DNA follows: TGTGCCAGCAGTTTGAGCGGAAGCTATGGCTACACCTTC. Its protein is CASSLSGSYGYTF.

V is TRBV5-6 and J is TRBJ2-1; D perhaps matches TRBD1 (6 bases). V gave up 7 bases and J gave up 10 bases, with 24 bases separating them. The CDR3 extends over 15 amino acids. The germline gives CDR1 SGHDT, CDR2 YYEEEE. The CDR3 DNA is TGTGCCAGCTTGCCCCGGGACACACTACAAGACGAGCAGTTCTTC. Its translation is CASLPRDTLQDEQFF.